Listed below are T cell receptor beta chains from one sample, sequenced in a study of response to subunit inactivated influenza vaccine. TCRdb called the RT-PCR reads again in MiXCR, with one record for every CDR3 protein. Of 450,000 to 600,000 distinct CDR3 sequences detected, around 7.7% appear once; the ten largest clones hold about 12%. The material sequenced was PBMCs from blood, taken less than 30 months after vaccination. The receptors come from a man between 50 and 75 years old who received an inactivated influenza vaccine. CDR3s include the opening cysteine and the closing phenylalanine or tryptophan. A D gene is named only where the DNA matches it firmly. Part of the rows lack a size; the others show once, few, many or a class for expanded clones.

D: TRBD1; size: many; V: TRBV20-1; J: TRBJ2-1; CDR3: CSAKRDRGFF; DNA: TGCAGTGCTAAGAGGGACAGGGGGTTCTTC
D: TRBD2; size: -; V: TRBV7-9; J: TRBJ2-5; CDR3: CASSTIARAGAQETQYF; DNA: TGTGCCAGCAGCACCATCGCCCGAGCGGGGGCACAAGAGACCCAGTACTTC
D: -; size: few; V: TRBV7-9; J: TRBJ2-1; CDR3: CASSSTGDLNNEQFF; DNA: TGTGCCAGCAGCTCGACCGGGGATTTAAACAATGAGCAGTTCTTC
D: TRBD2; size: many; V: TRBV2; J: TRBJ2-1; CDR3: CASSLGTNSYNEQFF; DNA: TGTGCCAGCAGCCTCGGGACTAACTCCTACAATGAGCAGTTCTTC
D: -; size: few; V: TRBV4-2; J: TRBJ2-5; CDR3: CASSQEDTQETQYF; DNA: TGTGCCAGCAGCCAGGAGGACACGCAGGAGACCCAGTACTTC
D: -; size: -; V: TRBV10-3; J: TRBJ1-4; CDR3: CAISESSRGEKLFF; DNA: TGTGCCATCAGTGAGTCGAGCAGAGGAGAAAAACTGTTTTTT
D: TRBD1; size: few; V: TRBV14; J: TRBJ2-1; CDR3: CASSQLTGIDNEQFF; DNA: TGTGCCAGCAGCCAATTGACAGGGATTGACAATGAGCAGTTCTTC
D: -; size: -; V: TRBV28; J: TRBJ1-1; CDR3: CASSLVGARTEAFF; DNA: TGTGCCAGCAGTTTAGTGGGGGCGAGGACTGAAGCTTTCTTT
D: -; size: few; V: TRBV7-9; J: TRBJ1-1; CDR3: CASSPPQGTEAFF; DNA: TGTGCCAGCAGCCCCCCCCAGGGAACTGAAGCTTTCTTT
D: -; size: many; V: TRBV29-1; J: TRBJ2-1; CDR3: CSVERGKQFF; DNA: TGCAGCGTTGAAAGGGGCAAGCAGTTCTTC
D: -; size: -; V: TRBV7-9; J: TRBJ2-1; CDR3: CASSPSGLSSYNEQFF; DNA: TGTGCCAGCAGCCCATCAGGGTTGAGCTCCTACAATGAGCAGTTCTTC
D: -; size: few; V: TRBV20-1; J: TRBJ1-2; CDR3: CSAKGFYGYTF; DNA: TGCAGTGCTAAGGGGTTTTATGGCTACACCTTC
D: -; size: -; V: TRBV11-1; J: TRBJ2-3; CDR3: CASSLTATPLTDTQYF; DNA: TGTGCCAGCAGCTTGACAGCAACCCCCCTCACAGATACGCAGTATTTT
D: -; size: -; V: TRBV5-1; J: TRBJ2-4; CDR3: CASSSTAASKNIQYF; DNA: TGCGCCAGCAGCTCGACGGCCGCTTCCAAAAACATTCAGTACTTC
D: TRBD2; size: many; V: TRBV20-1; J: TRBJ2-2; CDR3: CSAKGLAGTGELFF; DNA: TGCAGTGCTAAGGGACTAGCAGGCACCGGGGAGCTGTTTTTT
D: -; size: many; V: TRBV25-1; J: TRBJ2-2; CDR3: CASSGLGETGELFF; DNA: TGTGCCAGCAGTGGGTTAGGGGAAACCGGGGAGCTGTTTTTT